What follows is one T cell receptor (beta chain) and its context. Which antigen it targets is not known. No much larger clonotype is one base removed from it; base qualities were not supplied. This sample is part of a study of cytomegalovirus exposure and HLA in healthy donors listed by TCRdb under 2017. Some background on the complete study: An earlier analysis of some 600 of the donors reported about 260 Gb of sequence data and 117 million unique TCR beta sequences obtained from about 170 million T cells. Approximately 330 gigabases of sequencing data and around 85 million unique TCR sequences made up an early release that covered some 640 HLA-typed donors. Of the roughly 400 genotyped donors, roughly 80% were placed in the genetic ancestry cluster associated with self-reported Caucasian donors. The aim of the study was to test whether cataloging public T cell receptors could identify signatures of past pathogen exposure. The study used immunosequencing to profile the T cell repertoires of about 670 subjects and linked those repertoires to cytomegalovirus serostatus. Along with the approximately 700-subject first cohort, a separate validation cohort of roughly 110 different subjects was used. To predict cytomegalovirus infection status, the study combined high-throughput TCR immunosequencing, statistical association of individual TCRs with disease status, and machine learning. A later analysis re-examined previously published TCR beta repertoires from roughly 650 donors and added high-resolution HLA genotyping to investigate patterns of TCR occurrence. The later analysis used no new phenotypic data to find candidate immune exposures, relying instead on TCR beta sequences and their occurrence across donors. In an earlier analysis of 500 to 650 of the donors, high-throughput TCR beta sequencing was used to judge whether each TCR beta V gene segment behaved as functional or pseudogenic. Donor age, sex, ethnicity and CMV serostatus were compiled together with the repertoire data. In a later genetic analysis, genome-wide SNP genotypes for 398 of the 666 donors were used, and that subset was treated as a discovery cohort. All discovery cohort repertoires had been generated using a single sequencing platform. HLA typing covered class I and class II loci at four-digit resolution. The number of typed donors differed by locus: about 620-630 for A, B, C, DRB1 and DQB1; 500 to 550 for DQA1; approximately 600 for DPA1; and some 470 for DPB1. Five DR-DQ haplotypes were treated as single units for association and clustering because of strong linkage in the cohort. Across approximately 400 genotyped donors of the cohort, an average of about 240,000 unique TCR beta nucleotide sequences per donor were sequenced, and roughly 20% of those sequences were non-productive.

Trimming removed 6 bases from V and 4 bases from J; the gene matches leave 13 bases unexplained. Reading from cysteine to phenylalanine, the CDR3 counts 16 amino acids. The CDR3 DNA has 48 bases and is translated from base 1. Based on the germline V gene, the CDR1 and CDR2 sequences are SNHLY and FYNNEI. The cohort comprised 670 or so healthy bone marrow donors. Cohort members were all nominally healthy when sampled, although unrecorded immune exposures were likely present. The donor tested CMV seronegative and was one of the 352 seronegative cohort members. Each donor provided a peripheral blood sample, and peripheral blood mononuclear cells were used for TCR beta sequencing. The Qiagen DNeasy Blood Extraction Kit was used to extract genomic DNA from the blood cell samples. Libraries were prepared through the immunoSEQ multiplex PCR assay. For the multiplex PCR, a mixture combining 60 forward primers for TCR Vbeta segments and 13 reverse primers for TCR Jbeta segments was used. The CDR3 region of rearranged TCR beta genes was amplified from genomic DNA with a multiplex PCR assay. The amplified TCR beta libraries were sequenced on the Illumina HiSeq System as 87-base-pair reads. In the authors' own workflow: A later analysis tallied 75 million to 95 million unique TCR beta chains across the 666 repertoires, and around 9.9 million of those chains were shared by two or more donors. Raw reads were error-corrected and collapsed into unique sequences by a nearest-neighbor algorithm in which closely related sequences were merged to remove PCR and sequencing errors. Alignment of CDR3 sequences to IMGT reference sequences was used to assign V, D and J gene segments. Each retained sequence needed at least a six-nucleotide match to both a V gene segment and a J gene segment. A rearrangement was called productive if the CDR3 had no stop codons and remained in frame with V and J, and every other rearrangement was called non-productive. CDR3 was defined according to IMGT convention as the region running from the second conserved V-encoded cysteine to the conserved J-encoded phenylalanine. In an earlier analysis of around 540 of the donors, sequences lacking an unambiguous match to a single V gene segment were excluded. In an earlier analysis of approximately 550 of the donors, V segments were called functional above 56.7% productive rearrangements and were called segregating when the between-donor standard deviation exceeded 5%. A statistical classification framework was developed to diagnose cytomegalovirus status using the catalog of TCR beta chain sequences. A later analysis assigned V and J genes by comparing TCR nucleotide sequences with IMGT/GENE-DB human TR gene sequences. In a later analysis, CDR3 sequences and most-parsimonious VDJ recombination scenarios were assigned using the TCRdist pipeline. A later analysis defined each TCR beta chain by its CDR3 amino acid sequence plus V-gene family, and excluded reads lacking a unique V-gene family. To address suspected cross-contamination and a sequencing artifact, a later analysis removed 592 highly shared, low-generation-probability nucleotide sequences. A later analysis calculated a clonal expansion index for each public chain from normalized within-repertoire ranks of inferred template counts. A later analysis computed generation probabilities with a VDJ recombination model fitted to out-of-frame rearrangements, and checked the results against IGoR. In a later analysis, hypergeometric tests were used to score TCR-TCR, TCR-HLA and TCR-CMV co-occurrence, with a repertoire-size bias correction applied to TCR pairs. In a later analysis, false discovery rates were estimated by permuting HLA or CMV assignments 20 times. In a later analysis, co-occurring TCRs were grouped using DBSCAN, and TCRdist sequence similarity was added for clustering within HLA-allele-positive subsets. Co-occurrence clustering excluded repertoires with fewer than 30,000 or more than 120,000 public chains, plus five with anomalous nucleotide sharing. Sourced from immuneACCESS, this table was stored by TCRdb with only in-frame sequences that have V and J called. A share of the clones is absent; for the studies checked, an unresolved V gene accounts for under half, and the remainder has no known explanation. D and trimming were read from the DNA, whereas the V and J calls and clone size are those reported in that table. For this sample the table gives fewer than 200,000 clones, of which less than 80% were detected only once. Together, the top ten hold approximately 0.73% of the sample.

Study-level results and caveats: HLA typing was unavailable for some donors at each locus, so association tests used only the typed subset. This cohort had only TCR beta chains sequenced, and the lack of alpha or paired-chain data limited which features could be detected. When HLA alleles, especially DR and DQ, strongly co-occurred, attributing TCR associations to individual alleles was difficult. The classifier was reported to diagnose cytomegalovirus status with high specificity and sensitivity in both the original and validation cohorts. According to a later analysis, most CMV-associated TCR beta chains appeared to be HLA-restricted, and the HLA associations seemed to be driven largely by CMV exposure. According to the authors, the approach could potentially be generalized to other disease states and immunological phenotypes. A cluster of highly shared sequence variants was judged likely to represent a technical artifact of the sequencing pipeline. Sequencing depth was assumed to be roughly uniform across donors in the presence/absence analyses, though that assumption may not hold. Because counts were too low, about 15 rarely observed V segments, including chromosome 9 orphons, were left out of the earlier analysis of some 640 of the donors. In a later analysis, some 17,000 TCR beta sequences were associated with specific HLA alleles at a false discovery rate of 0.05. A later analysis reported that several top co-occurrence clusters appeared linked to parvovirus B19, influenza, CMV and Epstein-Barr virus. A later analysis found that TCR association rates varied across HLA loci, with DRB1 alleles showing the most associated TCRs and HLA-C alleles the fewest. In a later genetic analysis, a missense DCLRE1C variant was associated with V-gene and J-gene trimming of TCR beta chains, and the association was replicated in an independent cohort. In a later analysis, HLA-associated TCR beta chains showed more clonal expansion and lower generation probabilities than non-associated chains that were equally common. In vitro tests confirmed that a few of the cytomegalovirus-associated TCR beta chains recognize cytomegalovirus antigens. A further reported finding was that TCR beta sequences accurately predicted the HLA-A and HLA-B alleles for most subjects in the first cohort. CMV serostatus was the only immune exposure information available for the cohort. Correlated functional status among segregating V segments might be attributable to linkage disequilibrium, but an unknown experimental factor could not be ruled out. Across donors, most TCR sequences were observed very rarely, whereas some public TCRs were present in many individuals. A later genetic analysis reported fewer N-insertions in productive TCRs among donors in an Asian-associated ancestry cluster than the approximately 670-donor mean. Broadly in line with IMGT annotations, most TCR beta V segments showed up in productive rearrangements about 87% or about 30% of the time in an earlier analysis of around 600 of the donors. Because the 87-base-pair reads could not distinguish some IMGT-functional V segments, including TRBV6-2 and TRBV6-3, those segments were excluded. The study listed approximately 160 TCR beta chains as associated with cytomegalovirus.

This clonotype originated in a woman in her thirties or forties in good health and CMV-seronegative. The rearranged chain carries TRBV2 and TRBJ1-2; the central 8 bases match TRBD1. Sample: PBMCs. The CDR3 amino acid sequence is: CASRPRTDREGYGYTF. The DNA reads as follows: TGTGCCAGCAGACCAAGGACGGACAGGGAGGGCTATGGCTACACCTTC.